The source of this TCR beta chain is a study of OX40 agonist ivuxolimab in advanced cancers. Study-level information: Patients with hepatocellular carcinoma, melanoma, renal cell or head and neck cancer made up the dose-escalation patients. Overall study results and limits: The authors also found low normalized T-cell clonal expansion in some nonresponders. The study observed clonal expansion of CD4+ and CD8+ blood T cells by week 6 at 0.1 to 3.0 mg/kg. The investigators did not determine what antigen specificity the expanded peripheral T cells had.

Clones were sequenced by immunoSEQ multiplex PCR, and TCRdb holds only the in-frame ones, with some missing. This table has 15,000 or so clones, roughly four fifths appearing once. As for this clone: Its target is unknown.

The CDR3 is 14 residues long. V was trimmed by 4 bases and J by 7 bases, leaving 13 bases between them. Germline V gives CDR1 WNHNN, CDR2 SYGVQD (reference sequence). This receptor was identified in an adult with an advanced solid tumor such as melanoma, head and neck, liver or kidney cancer. The sample consisted of CD4+ or CD8+ T cells sorted from blood, taken in a trial of the OX40 agonist ivuxolimab. The rearrangement links TRBV10-1 to TRBJ1-4; no firm D call. The CDR3 spells CASSGAGSGEKLFF. CDR3 DNA sequence: TGCGCCAGCAGTGGAGCCGGGTCCGGTGAAAAACTGTTTTTT.